The 28 T cell receptor beta chains reported below all come from one sample, sequenced in a study of OX40 agonist ivuxolimab in advanced cancers. Assay used: immunoSEQ multiplex PCR; TCRdb lists only in-frame clones, some missing. The table includes about 61,000 clones, 65% to 90% detected once. The sequenced sample was CD4+ or CD8+ T cells sorted from blood, obtained in a trial of the OX40 agonist ivuxolimab. The source of these receptors is an adult with an advanced solid tumor such as melanoma, head and neck, liver or kidney cancer.

Comment on this clone: A junction end diverges from the germline sequence, so it may reflect a read error. J is TRBJ1-2 and V is TRBV29-1; no clear D. The CDR3 runs 12 residues. Germline CDR1 and CDR2: SQVTM and ANQGSEA. This CDR3 reads CSVHGMDYSYTF. The DNA for the CDR3 is TGCAGCGTTCACGGGATGGACTATAGCTACACCTTC. The full variable domain, in which reference TRBV29-1 and TRBJ1-2 provide the parts outside the CDR3, is SAVISQKPSRDICQRGTSLTIQCQVDSQVTMMFWYRQQPGQSLTLIATANQGSEATYESGFVIDKFPISRPNLTFSTLTVSNMSPEDSSIYLCSVHGMDYSYTFGSGTRLTVV.

The chain couples TRBV6-1 to TRBJ2-6, with no clear D. Trimming left V 7 bases short and J 1 base short, with 8 bases between. From germline, CDR1 is MNHNS and CDR2 SASEGT. The CDR3 runs 14 residues. The CDR3 bases are TGTGCCAGCAAGAATCCGTCTGGGGCCAACGTCCTGACTTTC. Its translation is CASKNPSGANVLTF.

CDR3 DNA sequence: TGTGCCAGCAGCTTTGAGACTAGCTACTCCTACAATGAGCAGTTCTTC. Translating gives CASSFETSYSYNEQFF. The chain joins TRBV5-5 to TRBJ2-1; 7 positions agree with TRBD2. V was pared by 2 bases and J by 0 bases, with 5 bases of the junction left unmatched. CDR3 size: 16 residues. Per the germline V gene, CDR1 is SGHKS and CDR2 is YYEKEE (reference sequence).

The V call is TRBV7-2, the J call TRBJ1-4; no clear D gene. The CDR3 spans 16 residues. Germline V gene lookup returns CDR1 SGHTA and CDR2 FQGNSA. Trimming pared 1 base from V and 7 bases from J, leaving 16 bases between. In nucleotides, the CDR3 is TGTGCCAGCAGCTTAGATCACGGGGTTCGCGGTGAAAAACTGTTTTTT. It yields the protein CASSLDHGVRGEKLFF.

This clone was counted between two and nine times. This chain uses TRBV10-1 with TRBJ2-1; 8 nucleotides match TRBD2. V trimming: 6 bases; J trimming: 6 bases; junction bases outside the gene matches: 10. The V gene's germline CDR1 is WNHNN and CDR2 SYGVQD (reference sequence). The CDR3 length is 15 residues. The CDR3 protein is CASRSSGSSGNEQFF. The CDR3 nucleotides are TGCGCCAGCAGGTCCAGCGGGAGTTCGGGCAATGAGCAGTTCTTC.

The chain is built from TRBV28 and TRBJ1-5; unclear D gene. The V and J ends lost 5 bases and 5 bases respectively, with 7 bases between them. The germline V gene has CDR1 MDHEN and CDR2 SYDVKM. The CDR3 is 12 residues long. The CDR3 sequence: CASSPSDQPQHF. In nucleotides, the CDR3 is TGTGCCAGCAGTCCATCCGATCAGCCCCAGCATTTT.

The chain links TRBV5-1 to TRBJ1-6, with D maybe TRBD1 (6 bases). CDR3 length equals 15 residues. Germline-derived CDR1 and CDR2 are SGHRS and YFSETQ. V was clipped by 4 bases and J by 7 bases, with 15 bases between them. The CDR3 DNA reads as TGCGCCAGCAGCCCGGGGACACGGGTCAATTCACCCCTCCACTTT. This encodes CASSPGTRVNSPLHF.

J is TRBJ2-3 and V is TRBV4-1, with TRBD2 identical over 16 bases. The CDR3 is made up of 16 amino acids. Trimming removed 3 bases from V and 6 bases from J; junction bases left unmatched: 3. Looked up from germline, CDR1 is MGHRA and CDR2 is YSYEKL. The CDR3 loop reads CASSQGLAGGLDTQYF. The CDR3 nucleotides are TGCGCCAGCAGCCAGGGACTAGCGGGGGGGCTTGATACGCAGTATTTT.

This chain connects TRBV5-6 to TRBJ2-5; 7 bases are a match to TRBD2. Looked up from germline, CDR1 is SGHDT and CDR2 is YYEEEE. The V and J ends lost 1 base and 4 bases, in that order; junction bases with no gene match: 10. This CDR3 contains 16 residues. The CDR3 sequence is CASSLSGRHLGETQYF. The CDR3 DNA is TGTGCCAGCAGCTTGTCCGGGAGGCACTTGGGAGAGACCCAGTACTTC.

This clone appeared once. The chain joins TRBV2 to TRBJ1-5; 7 nucleotides agree with TRBD1. Germline CDR1 SNHLY, CDR2 FYNNEI. The ends lost 6 bases at V and 5 bases at J; junction bases unmatched: 10. The CDR3 extends over 15 amino acids. Here the CDR3 reads CASRVPTGPDQPQHF. The CDR3 DNA reads TGTGCCAGCAGAGTCCCGACAGGGCCGGATCAGCCCCAGCATTTT.

The chain has TRBV29-1 and TRBJ2-3; D may match TRBD1 or TRBD2 (5 bases each). The CDR3 runs 13 residues. From germline, CDR1 is SQVTM and CDR2 ANQGSEA. V lost 6 bases and J 4 bases, leaving 14 bases between the germline ends. In DNA, the CDR3 is TGCAGCGTCCGGGACCCAGTCCCAGATACGCAGTATTTT. Residues: CSVRDPVPDTQYF.

The genes are TRBV19 and TRBJ1-1, with TRBD1 matching over 10 bases. V lost 2 bases, J lost 7 bases, and 4 bases stayed unmatched. Germline CDR1 reads LNHDA; CDR2 reads SQIVND (reference sequence). This CDR3 is 14 amino acids long. The CDR3 DNA is TGTGCCAGTAGTATACGACAGGGGGCCAGTGAAGCTTTCTTT. As protein: CASSIRQGASEAFF.

The rearrangement joins TRBV5-6 to TRBJ2-7, with a possible D match to TRBD1 (6 bases). This CDR3 has 15 residues. V lost 1 base, J lost 3 bases, and 14 bases lay in between. CDR1 is SGHDT and CDR2 is YYEEEE in the germline V gene. The CDR3 region has the DNA TGTGCCAGCAGCTTGTCTGACAGGTTGGACTACGAGCAGTACTTC. It encodes CASSLSDRLDYEQYF.

This clone was observed a single time. The V gene is TRBV21-1, the J gene TRBJ2-1; TRBD2, the D gene given by the table, was not confirmed from the DNA. TRBV21-1 is given as a pseudogene. The CDR3 consists of 23 residues. CDR3 region: CASSKSVRVPGLAGGHSYNEQFF. CDR3 coding DNA: TGTGCCAGCAGCAAATCGGTCCGAGTTCCGGGACTAGCGGGAGGCCACTCCTACAATGAGCAGTTCTTC.

The chain employs TRBV18 and TRBJ1-1, with 9 nucleotides matching TRBD1. V lost 6 bases and J lost 5; bases outside the gene matches: 4. The germline CDR1 and CDR2 sequences are KGHSH and LQKENI. The CDR3 is 13 amino acids. In DNA form, the CDR3 reads TGTGCCAGCTCCCAGACAGGGGGGACTGAAGCTTTCTTT. Protein product: CASSQTGGTEAFF.

V and J are TRBV1 and TRBJ1-1; the D call of TRBD1 is as the table states it, not checked on the DNA. TRBV1 is classified as a pseudogene. This CDR3 contains 15 residues. Written as DNA, the CDR3 is TGCACCAGCAGCCACAGACAGGCGATTTCTTCAGAAGCTTTCTTT. It translates to CTSSHRQAISSEAFF.

This clone was recorded a few times. This chain uses TRBV10-3 with TRBJ2-7; D gene uncertain. CDR1 is ENHRY and CDR2 is SYGVKD in the germline V gene. This CDR3 is built from 13 residues. Trimming removed 7 bases from V and 2 bases from J, with 12 bases in between. CDR3 coding DNA: TGTGCCATCAAGGCCGAGACCACCTACGAGCAGTACTTC. Residues: CAIKAETTYEQYF.

The chain uses TRBV19 and TRBJ1-5, with D uncertain. Trimming took off 5 bases at V and 4 bases at J, with 9 bases between the two ends. This CDR3 spans 13 amino acids. Germline assignment: CDR1 LNHDA and CDR2 SQIVND (reference sequence). CDR3 amino acids: CASSPSTNQPQHF. DNA of the CDR3: TGTGCCAGTAGTCCCAGCACTAATCAGCCCCAGCATTTT. The variable domain in full, completed from reference TRBV19 and TRBJ1-5, reads DGGITQSPKYLFRKEGQNVTLSCEQNLNHDAMYWYRQDPGQGLRLIYYSQIVNDFQKGDIAEGYSVSREKKESFPLTVTSAQKNPTAFYLCASSPSTNQPQHFGDGTRLSIL.

V is TRBV5-1 and J is TRBJ1-5; TRBD1 is a possible D gene (6 bases). CDR1 and CDR2 from the germline V gene are SGHRS and YFSETQ. With 0 bases removed from V and 3 bases from J, the gap between germline ends came to 10 bases. This CDR3 has 15 amino acids. The CDR3 coding sequence is TGCGCCAGCAGCTTGGGGACAGCCCTCAATCAGCCCCAGCATTTT. Amino acids: CASSLGTALNQPQHF.

CDR3 residues: CASSLGGAAEETQYF. For the CDR3, the DNA is TGCGCCAGCAGCTTGGGGGGGGCCGCCGAAGAGACCCAGTACTTC. The rearrangement links TRBV5-1 to TRBJ2-5, with D perhaps given as TRBD1 or TRBD2 (6 bases each). Looked up from germline, CDR1 is SGHRS and CDR2 is YFSETQ. V gave up 0 bases and J gave up 3 bases, with 12 bases separating them. The CDR3 has 15 residues.

The V gene is TRBV10-1, the J gene TRBJ2-7; possibly TRBD2 for D (6 bases). CDR3 length: 13 residues. Germline CDR1 is WNHNN and CDR2 is SYGVQD (reference sequence). Trimming left V 4 bases short and J 3 bases short, with 10 bases between. As DNA, the CDR3 is TGCGCCAGCAGTGTCGGGGGTGACTACGAGCAGTACTTC. Amino acids: CASSVGGDYEQYF.

The chain carries TRBV28 and TRBJ1-1, with 8 bases lining up with TRBD1. This CDR3 comprises 14 residues. After removal of 5 bases from V and 4 bases from J, the junction contained 6 bases not matched to a gene. The germline V gene has CDR1 MDHEN and CDR2 SYDVKM. CDR3: CASSASRGLTEAFF. CDR3 nucleotide sequence: TGTGCCAGCAGTGCCTCCAGGGGGCTCACTGAAGCTTTCTTT.

The gene calls are TRBV9 and TRBJ2-1; TRBD2 matches 11 bases. With 2 bases clipped from V and 8 bases from J, the junction kept 3 bases outside the gene matches. Germline loops: CDR1 SGDLS, CDR2 YYNGEE. This CDR3 spans 14 amino acids. The CDR3 protein is CASSVLLAGDEQFF. DNA for the CDR3: TGTGCCAGCAGCGTGTTACTAGCGGGGGATGAGCAGTTCTTC. Using reference TRBV9 and TRBJ2-1 for the parts outside the CDR3, the full variable domain is DSGVTQTPKHLITATGQRVTLRCSPRSGDLSVYWYQQSLDQGLQFLIQYYNGEERAKGNILERFSAQQFPDLHSELNLSSLELGDSALYFCASSVLLAGDEQFFGPGTRLTVL.

This chain joins TRBV15 and TRBJ2-5; 8 positions match TRBD2. Germline V CDR1 and CDR2: LNHNV, YYDKDF (reference sequence). This CDR3 comprises 15 residues. The ends lost 4 bases at V and 2 bases at J; junction bases unmatched: 6. The CDR3 DNA reads TGTGCCACCAGCAAATCGAGCGGGGGACAAGAGACCCAGTACTTC. Protein sequence: CATSKSSGGQETQYF.

The rearrangement uses TRBV28 and TRBJ2-5, with D uncertain. The CDR3 extends over 13 amino acids. V was pared by 4 bases and J by 2 bases, with 8 bases between. CDR1 and CDR2 from the germline V gene are MDHEN and SYDVKM. The CDR3 DNA is TGTGCCAGCAGTTCGCCAGTACAAGAGACCCAGTACTTC. This encodes CASSSPVQETQYF.

Worth noting for this clone: In the same sample, other DNA sequences code for this CDR3. The rearrangement uses TRBV28 and TRBJ2-1, with D unclear. Germline-derived CDR1 and CDR2 are MDHEN and SYDVKM. V lost 2 bases and J lost 0, with 5 bases in between. This CDR3 contains 14 residues. The CDR3 nucleotides read TGTGCCAGCAGTTTAAAGGGCTCCTACAATGAGCAGTTCTTC. Residues: CASSLKGSYNEQFF. The full variable domain, completed using reference TRBV28 and TRBJ2-1, is DVKVTQSSRYLVKRTGEKVFLECVQDMDHENMFWYRQDPGLGLRLIYFSYDVKMKEKGDIPEGYSVSREKKERFSLILESASTNQTSMYLCASSLKGSYNEQFFGPGTRLTVL.

This sequence joins TRBV7-2 and TRBJ2-2, with D tentatively TRBD1 (5 bases). V was trimmed by 5 bases and J by 6 bases, leaving 13 bases between them. The CDR3 is 14 amino acids. Germline-derived CDR1 and CDR2 are SGHTA and FQGNSA. As DNA, the CDR3 is TGTGCCAGCAGCAGAGACAGCTCGGCCGGGGAGCTGTTTTTT. Its translation: CASSRDSSAGELFF.

The chain links TRBV10-1 to TRBJ1-3; unclear D gene. CDR3 length: 13 residues. Germline V gene sequence: CDR1 WNHNN, CDR2 SYGVQD (reference sequence). The V gene lost 0 bases and the J gene lost 11 bases, with 11 bases spanning the gap. This CDR3 is CASSESVPGSIYF. The CDR3 DNA is TGCGCCAGCAGTGAGTCGGTCCCCGGGTCCATATATTTT.